This T cell receptor (beta chain) stems from a study of cytotoxic CD8 clonotypes in ibrutinib-treated CLL. Sequencing used immunoSEQ multiplex PCR; TCRdb keeps in-frame clones, though not all of them. The sample has more than 200,000 clones, just over 70% seen once; the top ten hold roughly 5.8%. CDR1 and CDR2 (germline): SGHVS, FQNEAQ. There are 15 residues in the CDR3. With 1 base removed from V and 0 bases from J, the gap between germline ends came to 9 bases. This clone was observed a handful of times. This clonotype was obtained from a human donor with chronic lymphocytic leukemia. The sample was PBMCs, taken after 12 months of ibrutinib treatment. This chain joins TRBV7-8 and TRBJ1-1; D unclear. This CDR3 is CASSLVSALNTEAFF. Written as DNA, the CDR3 is TGTGCCAGCAGCTTAGTCTCAGCGTTGAACACTGAAGCTTTCTTT.